This TCR beta chain was profiled in a study of blood T cell repertoires in COVID-19. Study context: Samples taken during acute and convalescent COVID-19 were collected in the United States, Italy and Spain.

This clone was seen more than once but under ten times. Only in-frame clones appear in the TCRdb table, and some are missing; sequencing was by immunoSEQ multiplex PCR. The sample lists fewer than 150,000 clones, approximately 86% seen once, with about 16% in the top ten. The CDR3 is 11 residues long. Trimming took off 4 bases at V and 7 bases at J, with 4 bases between the two ends. Germline CDR1 KGHDR, CDR2 SFDVKD. This TCR was recovered from a woman aged 45 to 65 who had recovered from COVID-19. Sequenced: peripheral blood. The V and J genes are TRBV24-1 and TRBJ2-1; D call uncertain. In DNA, the CDR3 is TGTGCCACCAGTGACTTAAATGAGCAGTTCTTC. Its protein is CATSDLNEQFF.